This T cell receptor beta chain was observed in a study of blood T cell repertoires in COVID-19 (dated by TCRdb to the early 2020s). Study-wide context: Collaborator samples came from the United States, Italy and Spain and covered acute and convalescent phases of COVID-19. Where HLA class I and class II types were available, the types were taken from metadata supplied by the sample provider, not from assay-based typing. Nearly every sample came with metadata listing a de-identified subject ID, COVID-19 status, age in years and sex. The prospective study material was composed of cDNA or gDNA derived from T cells, B-cell-depleted T cells, or PBMCs. Samples were obtained from the ongoing ImmuneRACE study (first 160 participants) and from over a thousand subjects provided by 6 global collaborators. Deeply sampled blood TCRbeta repertoires from subjects exposed to, actively infected with, or recovered from COVID-19 were included in the dataset. A freely available public database, intended as a resource for researchers studying the immune response to SARS-CoV-2, is where the repertoires were released. Broad study findings and their caveats: How much clinical and demographic metadata was included differed by source and by participant, and the metadata was provided uncurated.

The germline V gene provides CDR1 SGHNT and CDR2 YENEEA. The CDR3 runs 15 amino acids, cysteine and phenylalanine included. The DNA shown is the 45-base CDR3, in frame from base 1. V and J are trimmed by 7 bases and 9 bases, and the gene matches miss 15 bases of the junction. Each collaborating institution followed its own protocols to collect whole blood in K2EDTA tubes. For TCRbeta analysis, collaborators shipped samples as frozen whole blood, isolated PBMCs, or DNA extracted from either of those sample types. TCRbeta CDR3 regions were amplified from genomic DNA by means of the immunoSEQ Assay, a bias-controlled multiplex PCR. The paper's processing steps were these. The number of nucleated cells in each sample was estimated from the amplification of reference gene primers within the assay. To quantify the absolute abundance of each unique TCRbeta CDR3 rearrangement, sequence reads were collapsed and filtered. For each sample, productive Simpson clonality was calculated by taking the square root of Simpson's diversity index across productive rearrangements. What TCRdb holds here is the immuneACCESS table cut down to in-frame rearrangements. Part of the clones is not present; checked against another copy, under half of the missing clones reflect an unresolved V gene, and the others are unexplained. V and J calls and clone size come straight from that table; D and trimming were deduced from the DNA. This sample gives 150,000 to 200,000 clones in total; 70% to 90% of them show up just once. Clones ranked in the top ten supply roughly 10% of the sample.

A note on this clone: The antigen this receptor binds is unknown. Base-call qualities are not available, and no considerably larger clone is one nucleotide away.

The sequenced sample consisted of peripheral blood. The TCR sequence derives from a human donor in a cohort sampled during active COVID-19. This chain joins TRBV11-3 to TRBJ2-1, with 7 middle bases fitting TRBD1. The CDR3 region: CASISRDRERFEQFF. The nucleotide sequence is TGTGCCAGCATTTCCCGGGACAGAGAAAGGTTTGAGCAGTTCTTC. With the rest looked up from the reference TRBV11-3 and TRBJ2-1 genes rather than sequenced, the full variable domain is EAGVVQSPRYKIIEKKQPVAFWCNPISGHNTLYWYLQNLGQGPELLIRYENEEAVDDSQLPKDRFSAERLKGVDSTLKIQPAELGDSAVYLCASISRDRERFEQFFGPGTRLTVL.